The 17 T cell receptor beta chains presented below share a single source sample, sequenced in a study of response to subunit inactivated influenza vaccine. Each CDR3 protein is one row after TCRdb ran MiXCR on the RT-PCR reads. The sample records 700,000 to 900,000 distinct CDR3 sequences, approximately 22% being singletons. Sequencing was performed on PBMCs from blood, taken less than 6 days after vaccination. Receptors were obtained from a man aged 50-60 years who received an inactivated influenza vaccine.

This clonotype was recorded a few times. The genes are TRBV4-2 and TRBJ1-2; D ambiguous. This CDR3 spans 14 amino acids. The germline V and J ends were trimmed by 1 base and 4 bases, with 10 bases remaining between them. CDR1 and CDR2 from the germline V gene are LGHNA and YNFKEQ. CDR3 DNA sequence: TGTGCCAGCAGCCAAGGCAACCCCAGCTATGGCTACACCTTC. This encodes CASSQGNPSYGYTF.

This chain connects TRBV29-1 to TRBJ2-7, with 9 bases that match TRBD2. The CDR3 contains 12 residues. CDR1 is SQVTM, CDR2 ANQGSEA, per germline. V shed 2 bases, J shed 5 bases, and the junction held 1 base outside the gene matches. The CDR3 coding sequence is TGCAGCGTTGAACTAGCGGGGCACGAGCAGTACTTC. Amino acid sequence: CSVELAGHEQYF.

The genes are TRBV7-2 and TRBJ2-2; D call uncertain. Trimming cost V 0 bases and J 3 bases, with 11 bases left between them. This CDR3 is 16 amino acids long. Germline-derived CDR1 and CDR2 are SGHTA and FQGNSA. The CDR3, as DNA: TGTGCCAGCAGCTTAGCGTTGGGTCGTGACACCGGGGAGCTGTTTTTT. Its translation is CASSLALGRDTGELFF.

This clonotype was detected only a few times. The chain uses TRBV24-1 and TRBJ2-1; D gene unclear. CDR1 and CDR2 (germline): KGHDR, SFDVKD. The CDR3 consists of 16 residues. Trimming pared 4 bases from V and 1 base from J, leaving 13 bases between. DNA of the CDR3: TGTGCCACCAGTGACGCGCACAGCCTTTCCTACAATGAGCAGTTCTTC. This encodes CATSDAHSLSYNEQFF.

This clonotype has at least ten counts. The rearrangement uses TRBV29-1 and TRBJ2-7; tentative D call: TRBD2 (6 bases). The CDR3 sequence is 17 residues long. V lost 4 bases and J lost 7, with 29 bases in between. Germline V CDR1 and CDR2: SQVTM, ANQGSEA. The CDR3 sequence is CSVGPKSGTSSAGEQYF. In DNA form, the CDR3 reads TGCAGCGTTGGTCCCAAATCCGGGACTTCCAGTGCCGGGGAGCAGTACTTC.

This clonotype has more than one count but fewer than ten. The chain combines TRBV20-1 with TRBJ2-1; D might be TRBD1 (5 bases). Germline-derived CDR1 and CDR2 are DFQATT and SNEGSKA (reference sequence). V lost 2 bases and J 7 bases, leaving 12 bases between the germline ends. The CDR3 runs 13 residues. This CDR3 reads CSARQPGQNEQFF. The CDR3 nucleotides are TGCAGTGCTAGACAGCCAGGGCAGAATGAGCAGTTCTTC.

In this sample, this clonotype turned up a few times. CDR3 bases: TGTGCCAGCAGCTTGCACCCGTACGAGCAGTACTTC. Protein sequence: CASSLHPYEQYF. This sequence joins TRBV7-2 and TRBJ2-7; D is uncertain. Deletions cut 3 bases from V and 4 bases from J, with 7 bases between. The germline CDR1 and CDR2 sequences are SGHTA and FQGNSA. The CDR3 totals 12 residues.

The chain combines TRBV6-5 with TRBJ1-2; maybe TRBD1 (5 bases). CDR3 length: 14 amino acids. Germline CDR1 is MNHEY and CDR2 is SVGAGI. With 2 bases removed from V and 4 bases from J, the gap between germline ends came to 11 bases. The chain's CDR3 is CASSYGRDVYGYTF. CDR3 nucleotide sequence: TGTGCCAGCAGTTACGGCAGGGATGTCTATGGCTACACCTTC.

The V call is TRBV7-2, the J call TRBJ2-5, with D perhaps TRBD1 (6 bases). CDR3 length: 16 amino acids. Trimming removed 2 bases from V and 2 bases from J, with 15 bases in between. From germline, CDR1 is SGHTA and CDR2 FQGNSA. The CDR3 sequence is CASSLSTGTLQETQYF. In nucleotides, the CDR3 is TGTGCCAGCAGCTTAAGTACCGGGACACTACAAGAGACCCAGTACTTC.

This clonotype has at least ten counts. This chain joins TRBV6-5 and TRBJ2-7; 11 bases are shared with TRBD1. The CDR3 totals 15 residues. Germline CDR1 reads MNHEY; CDR2 reads SVGAGI. V lost 4 bases, J lost 3 bases, and 5 bases stayed unmatched. Here the CDR3 reads CASSSGDRGFYEQYF. CDR3 coding DNA: TGTGCCAGCAGTTCTGGGGACAGGGGGTTCTACGAGCAGTACTTC.

The genes are TRBV12-3 or TRBV12-4 and TRBJ1-2; TRBD1 agrees at 9 bases. The CDR3 runs 14 residues. The ends lost 9 bases at V and 4 bases at J; junction bases unmatched: 9. DNA for the CDR3: TGTGCCAGTACAGATACAGGGGGCGGCTATGGCTACACCTTC. Protein product: CASTDTGGGYGYTF.

The rearrangement links TRBV20-1 to TRBJ1-1; 7 bases are a match to TRBD1. The CDR3 runs to 13 residues. V shed 6 bases and J 0 bases; nucleotides not matched to a gene: 4. The germline V gene has CDR1 DFQATT and CDR2 SNEGSKA (reference sequence). The CDR3 sequence is CSARDSVNTEAFF. The CDR3 DNA is TGCAGTGCCAGGGACAGTGTGAACACTGAAGCTTTCTTT.

This clonotype appeared a single time. V and J are TRBV15 and TRBJ2-1; D is perhaps TRBD1 (5 bases). Germline CDR1 is LNHNV and CDR2 is YYDKDF (reference sequence). V was cut by 0 bases and J by 7 bases, with 10 bases left in between. This CDR3 is built from 14 residues. CDR3 loop: CATSRDQGANEQFF. The CDR3 coding sequence is TGTGCCACCAGCAGAGACCAGGGCGCGAATGAGCAGTTCTTC.

The V call is TRBV28, the J call TRBJ2-3, with 8 bases matching TRBD2. V was pared by 2 bases and J by 4 bases, with 11 bases of the junction left unmatched. CDR3 size: 17 residues. Germline V gives CDR1 MDHEN, CDR2 SYDVKM. The chain's CDR3 is CASSLRRVAGIADTQYF. Written as DNA, the CDR3 is TGTGCCAGCAGTTTACGACGAGTAGCGGGGATTGCAGATACGCAGTATTTT.

The rearrangement joins TRBV5-6 to TRBJ2-5; no clear D gene. This CDR3 has 14 amino acids. Trimming pared 0 bases from V and 4 bases from J, leaving 10 bases between. In germline, CDR1 is SGHDT, CDR2 YYEEEE. The CDR3 nucleotides are TGTGCCAGCAGCTTGGTGGGTCATCGAGAGACCCAGTACTTC. This sequence encodes CASSLVGHRETQYF.

The rearrangement links TRBV7-6 to TRBJ1-6; tentatively, D is TRBD1 (5 bases). The CDR3 extends over 15 amino acids. V lost 8 bases and J 10 bases, leaving 21 bases between the germline ends. Germline V gene data show CDR1 as SGHVS and CDR2 as FNYEAQ. Written as DNA, the CDR3 is TGTGCCAGCGCGACCGAAGGGCACCGGGGGTCACCCCTCCACTTT. This gives the protein CASATEGHRGSPLHF.

There are a few counts of this clonotype. The chain has TRBV25-1 and TRBJ2-5; perhaps TRBD1 as D (6 bases). CDR1 is MGHDK and CDR2 is SYGVNS in the germline V gene. This CDR3 comprises 16 residues. V was trimmed by 3 bases and J by 1 base, leaving 15 bases between them. CDR3 DNA sequence: TGTGCCAGCAGTGATCCCGGACAGCCGATCCAAGAGACCCAGTACTTC. Protein sequence: CASSDPGQPIQETQYF.